This T cell receptor beta chain derives from a study of blood T cell repertoires in COVID-19. Study-level information: There were acute and convalescent COVID-19 samples, and they came from the United States, Italy and Spain. T cells, B-cell-depleted T cells, or PBMCs provided the cDNA or gDNA that served as material.

CDR3 length: 12 amino acids. Germline CDR1 is DFQATT and CDR2 is SNEGSKA (reference sequence). V gave up 3 bases and J gave up 6 bases, with 12 bases separating them. Per the authors' pipeline: Nucleated cell counts were estimated from reference gene primer amplification. Repertoires were generated with immunoSEQ multiplex PCR, while TCRdb's copy carries only in-frame clones and drops some. V, J and clone size were drawn from that table, and D and trimming were deduced from the DNA. In the table there are about 270,000 clones, less than 90% of which are singletons. Material for sequencing was peripheral blood. This chain connects TRBV20-1 to TRBJ2-7, with D possibly TRBD1 on 7 matching bases. The sequence was obtained from a human donor in a cohort sampled during active COVID-19. CDR3 in amino acids: CSASRQGGEQYF. The CDR3, as DNA: TGCAGTGCTAGTCGGCAGGGGGGCGAGCAGTACTTC.